The 4 T cell receptor beta chains presented below share a single source sample, sequenced in a study of long-term antiretroviral therapy in people with HIV. Sequencing used immunoSEQ v3.0 at survey level. Assay used: immunoSEQ multiplex PCR; TCRdb lists only in-frame clones, some missing. Of 25,000 or so clones in the sample, roughly 80% were seen once. Sequencing was performed on unsorted PBMCs, taken 0.8 years before starting antiretroviral therapy. Receptors originate from a man younger than 35 with HIV.

The chain combines TRBV6-6 with TRBJ2-1; a weak D match, TRBD1 (6 bases). Looked up from germline, CDR1 is MNHNY and CDR2 is SVGAGI (reference sequence). The CDR3 length is 12 residues. V lost 5 bases and J lost 9, with 11 bases in between. The CDR3 sequence: CASSPIGGEQFF. The CDR3 DNA is TGTGCCAGCAGTCCTATAGGGGGTGAGCAGTTCTTC.

The V and J genes are TRBV11-2 and TRBJ2-1; no clear D gene. The germline V and J ends were trimmed by 3 bases and 5 bases, with 2 bases remaining between them. This CDR3 is built from 11 residues. Germline CDR1 reads SGHAT; CDR2 reads FQNNGV. CDR3 protein: CASSFHNEQFF. The CDR3, as DNA: TGTGCCAGCAGCTTCCACAATGAGCAGTTCTTC.

The chain couples TRBV7-2 to TRBJ2-7, with D possibly TRBD2 on 6 matching bases. This CDR3 contains 12 residues. The germline V gene has CDR1 SGHTA and CDR2 FQGNSA. Trimming left V 5 bases short and J 10 bases short, with 15 bases between. CDR3 sequence: CASSLGWGVQYF. CDR3 bases: TGTGCCAGCAGCCTGGGGTGGGGGGTTCAGTACTTC.

This clone was counted a single time. The rearrangement uses TRBV2 and TRBJ2-3; 8 bases are shared with TRBD1. J gave up 4 bases and V 5 bases, and 11 bases lay outside the gene matches. Looked up from germline, CDR1 is SNHLY and CDR2 is FYNNEI. There are 16 residues in the CDR3. The CDR3 loop reads CASSQRNQGAADTQYF. DNA of the CDR3: TGTGCCAGCAGTCAACGAAACCAGGGGGCTGCAGATACGCAGTATTTT.